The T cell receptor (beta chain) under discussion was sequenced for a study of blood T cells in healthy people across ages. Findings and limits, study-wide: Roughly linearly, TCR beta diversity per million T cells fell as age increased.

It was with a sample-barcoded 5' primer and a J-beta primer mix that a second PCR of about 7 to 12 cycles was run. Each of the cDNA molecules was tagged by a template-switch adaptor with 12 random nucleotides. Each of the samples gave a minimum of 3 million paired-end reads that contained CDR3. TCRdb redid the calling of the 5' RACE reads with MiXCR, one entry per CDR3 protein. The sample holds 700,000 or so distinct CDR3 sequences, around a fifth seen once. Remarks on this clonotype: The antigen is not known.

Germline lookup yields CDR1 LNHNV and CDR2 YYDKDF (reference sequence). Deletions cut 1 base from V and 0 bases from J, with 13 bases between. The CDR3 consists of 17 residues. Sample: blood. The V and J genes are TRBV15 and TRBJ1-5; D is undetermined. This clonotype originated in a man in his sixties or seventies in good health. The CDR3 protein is CATSRVFYGVSNQPQHF. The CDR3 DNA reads TGTGCCACCAGCAGAGTATTTTATGGGGTTAGCAATCAGCCCCAGCATTTT. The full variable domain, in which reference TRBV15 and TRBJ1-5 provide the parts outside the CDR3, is DAMVIQNPRYQVTQFGKPVTLSCSQTLNHNVMYWYQQKSSQAPKLLFHYYDKDFNNEADTPDNFQSRRPNTSFCFLDIRSPGLGDTAMYLCATSRVFYGVSNQPQHFGDGTRLSIL.